This T cell receptor beta chain was retrieved from a study of radiation and T cells in renal cell carcinoma. Data came from immunoSEQ multiplex PCR; TCRdb stores just in-frame clones and leaves some out. Of some 8,000 clones listed, less than 80% are singletons. Described treatment: treatment-naive control, cytoreductive nephrectomy. This clone has just a few counts. V dropped 7 bases and J dropped 3; count of bases not matched to a gene: 8. CDR1 and CDR2 (germline): MDHEN, SYDVKM. CDR3 length equals 14 residues. The chain links TRBV28 to TRBJ2-7; TRBD2 matches at 8 bases. Specimen: tumor tissue, collected from a patient whose treatment was nephrectomy without radiotherapy. This TCR was sampled from a man in his sixties with renal cell carcinoma. The chain's CDR3 is CASKGGLAGYEQYF. In nucleotides, the CDR3 is TGTGCCAGCAAGGGGGGGCTAGCGGGCTACGAGCAGTACTTC. The complete variable domain, with remaining parts taken from reference TRBV28 and TRBJ2-7, reads DVKVTQSSRYLVKRTGEKVFLECVQDMDHENMFWYRQDPGLGLRLIYFSYDVKMKEKGDIPEGYSVSREKKERFSLILESASTNQTSMYLCASKGGLAGYEQYFGPGTRLTVT.